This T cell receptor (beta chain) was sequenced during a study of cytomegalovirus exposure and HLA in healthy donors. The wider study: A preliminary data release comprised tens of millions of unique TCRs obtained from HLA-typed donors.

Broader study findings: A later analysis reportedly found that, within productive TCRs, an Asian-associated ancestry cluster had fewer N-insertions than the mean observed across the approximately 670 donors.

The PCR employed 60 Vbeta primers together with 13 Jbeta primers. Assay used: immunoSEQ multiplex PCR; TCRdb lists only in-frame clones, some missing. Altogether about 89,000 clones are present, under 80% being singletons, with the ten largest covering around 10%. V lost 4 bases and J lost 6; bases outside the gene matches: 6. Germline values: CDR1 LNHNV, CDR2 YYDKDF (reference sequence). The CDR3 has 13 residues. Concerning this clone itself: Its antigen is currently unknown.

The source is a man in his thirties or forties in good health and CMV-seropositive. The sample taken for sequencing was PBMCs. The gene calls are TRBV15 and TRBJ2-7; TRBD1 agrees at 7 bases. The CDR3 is CATSTIQGSEQYF. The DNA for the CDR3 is TGTGCCACCAGCACCATACAGGGGTCCGAGCAGTACTTC. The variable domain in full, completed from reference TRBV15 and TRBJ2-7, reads DAMVIQNPRYQVTQFGKPVTLSCSQTLNHNVMYWYQQKSSQAPKLLFHYYDKDFNNEADTPDNFQSRRPNTSFCFLDIRSPGLGDTAMYLCATSTIQGSEQYFGPGTRLTVT.